Presented here are 7 T cell receptor beta chains from one specimen sequenced in a study of OX40 agonist ivuxolimab in advanced cancers. TCRdb keeps only in-frame clones here, not all; method: immunoSEQ multiplex PCR. The sample records about 67,000 clones, about nine tenths being singletons. Here the sequenced sample was CD4+ or CD8+ T cells sorted from blood, taken in a trial of the OX40 agonist ivuxolimab. Receptors were obtained from an adult with an advanced solid tumor such as melanoma, head and neck, liver or kidney cancer.

The V gene is TRBV5-1, the J gene TRBJ2-1; 7 positions agree with TRBD2. Per germline, CDR1 SGHRS and CDR2 YFSETQ. V shed 1 base and J 9 bases; nucleotides not matched to a gene: 10. The CDR3 totals 15 residues. Written as DNA, the CDR3 is TGCGCCAGCAGCTTGAGACGACTAGCCTCCACTGAGCAGTTCTTC. It yields the protein CASSLRRLASTEQFF.

The chain is built from TRBV11-2 and TRBJ2-2; TRBD2 matches 7 bases. CDR3 length equals 15 residues. Germline lookup yields CDR1 SGHAT and CDR2 FQNNGV. V shed 2 bases, J shed 4 bases, and the junction held 4 bases outside the gene matches. The CDR3 region has the DNA TGTGCCAGCAGCTTACGTGGCGGGGGCACCGGGGAGCTGTTTTTT. It codes for CASSLRGGGTGELFF.

The J gene is TRBJ1-6, the V gene TRBV28; TRBD1 aligns across 8 bases. The trim removed 0 bases at V and 10 bases at J, leaving 8 bases unmatched. This CDR3 has 16 amino acids. Germline CDR1 is MDHEN and CDR2 is SYDVKM. CDR3 bases: TGTGCCAGCAGTTTATGGTCAGGGGGCGTAAGGTCACCCCTCCACTTT. Translation gives CASSLWSGGVRSPLHF.

V and J are TRBV7-9 and TRBJ2-7, with D tentatively TRBD1 or TRBD2 (5 bases each). The CDR3 covers 13 residues. CDR1 and CDR2 (germline): SEHNR, FQNEAQ (reference sequence). The V and J ends lost 1 base and 6 bases respectively, with 10 bases between them. Written as DNA, the CDR3 is TGTGCCAGCAGCTTAGATCCGGGGCCCGAGCAGTACTTC. As protein: CASSLDPGPEQYF.

V and J are TRBV27 and TRBJ2-4; D possibly corresponds to TRBD1 (6 bases). V lost 2 bases and J lost 1, with 18 bases in between. CDR3 size: 18 residues. Germline V gives CDR1 MNHEY, CDR2 SMNVEV (reference sequence). The CDR3 DNA sequence: TGTGCCAGCAGTTTAGGACGCTCAGGGGTTGGGGCCAAAAACATTCAGTACTTC. This encodes CASSLGRSGVGAKNIQYF.

This chain connects TRBV9 to TRBJ2-1; TRBD2 agrees at 8 bases. J lost 2 bases, V lost 2 bases, and 9 bases had no gene match. The V gene's germline CDR1 is SGDLS and CDR2 YYNGEE. The CDR3 loop spans 17 amino acids. The CDR3 nucleotides read TGTGCCAGCAGCGTCGGCGGGGGGCAGGTCACCTACAATGAGCAGTTCTTC. It specifies CASSVGGGQVTYNEQFF.

The table lists this clone with a few counts. V is TRBV30 and J is TRBJ1-6; D is unresolved. This CDR3 contains 13 residues. V lost 1 base to trimming and J lost 12 bases, with 13 bases between them. Germline V gene sequence: CDR1 GTSNPN, CDR2 SVGIG (reference sequence). The CDR3 spells CAWSGAGRLPLHF. The CDR3 DNA is TGTGCCTGGAGTGGGGCGGGCCGTTTACCCCTCCACTTT.